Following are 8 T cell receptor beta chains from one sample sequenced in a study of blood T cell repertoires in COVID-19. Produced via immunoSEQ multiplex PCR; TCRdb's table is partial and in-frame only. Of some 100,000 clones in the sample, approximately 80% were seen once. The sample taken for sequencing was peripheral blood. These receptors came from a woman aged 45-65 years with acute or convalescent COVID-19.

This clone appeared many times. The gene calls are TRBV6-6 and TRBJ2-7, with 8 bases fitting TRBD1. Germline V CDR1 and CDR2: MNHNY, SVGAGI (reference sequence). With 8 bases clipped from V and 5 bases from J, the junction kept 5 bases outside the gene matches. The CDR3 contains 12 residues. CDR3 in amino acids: CASRQGAHEQYF. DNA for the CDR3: TGTGCCAGCCGCCAGGGGGCGCACGAGCAGTACTTC.

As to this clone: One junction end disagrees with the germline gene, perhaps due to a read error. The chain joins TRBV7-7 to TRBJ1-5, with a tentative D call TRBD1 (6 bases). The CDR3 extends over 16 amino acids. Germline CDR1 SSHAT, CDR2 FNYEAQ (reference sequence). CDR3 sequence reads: CASSPGVGARPSAQHF. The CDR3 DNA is TGTGCTAGCAGCCCCGGAGTGGGGGCCCGACCTTCGGCCCAGCATTTT.

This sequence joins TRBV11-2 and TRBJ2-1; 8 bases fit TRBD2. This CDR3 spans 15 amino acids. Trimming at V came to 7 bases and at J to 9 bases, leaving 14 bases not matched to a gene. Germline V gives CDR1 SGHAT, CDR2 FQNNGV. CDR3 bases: TGTGCCAGCAACCTAAACGGGAGGGAGGAGGGTGAGCAGTTCTTC. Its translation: CASNLNGREEGEQFF.

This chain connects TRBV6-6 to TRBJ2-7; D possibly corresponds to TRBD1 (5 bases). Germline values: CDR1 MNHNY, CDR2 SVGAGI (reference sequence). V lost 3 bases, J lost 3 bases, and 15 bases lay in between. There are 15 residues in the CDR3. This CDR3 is CASSYLQGGIYEQYF. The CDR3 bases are TGTGCCAGCAGTTATCTCCAGGGTGGTATCTACGAGCAGTACTTC.

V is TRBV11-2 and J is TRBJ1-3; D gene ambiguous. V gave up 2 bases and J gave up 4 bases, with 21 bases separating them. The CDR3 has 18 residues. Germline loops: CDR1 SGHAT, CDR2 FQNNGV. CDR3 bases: TGTGCCAGCAGCTTAACCCTCCCATCTGTACAGTGGGGAAACACCATATATTTT. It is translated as CASSLTLPSVQWGNTIYF.

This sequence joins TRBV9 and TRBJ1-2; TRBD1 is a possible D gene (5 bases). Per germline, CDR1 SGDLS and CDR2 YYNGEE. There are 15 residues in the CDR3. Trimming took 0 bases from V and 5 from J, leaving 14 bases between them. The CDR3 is CASSVAAGKIYGYTF. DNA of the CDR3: TGTGCCAGCAGCGTAGCGGCAGGGAAAATATATGGCTACACCTTC.

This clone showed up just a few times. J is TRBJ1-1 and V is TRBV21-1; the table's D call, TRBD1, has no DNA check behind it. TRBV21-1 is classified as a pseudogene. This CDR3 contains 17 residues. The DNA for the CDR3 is TGTGCCAGCAGCCCTGGGACAGGGGCTAGGGGAAACACTGAAGCTTTCTTT. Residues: CASSPGTGARGNTEAFF.

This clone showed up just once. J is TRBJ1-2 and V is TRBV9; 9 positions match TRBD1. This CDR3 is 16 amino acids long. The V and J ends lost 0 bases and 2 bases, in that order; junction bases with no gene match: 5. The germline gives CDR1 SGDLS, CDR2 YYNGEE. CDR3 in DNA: TGTGCCAGCAGCGTAGTCACAGGGGGCGCGAACTATGGCTACACCTTC. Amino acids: CASSVVTGGANYGYTF.